This T cell receptor (beta chain) is drawn from a study of technical replicates of blood from several donors. Germline V gene data show CDR1 as MDHEN and CDR2 as SYDVKM. The CDR3 consists of 13 residues. V was clipped by 2 bases and J by 8 bases, with 12 bases between them. This table comes from immunoSEQ multiplex PCR, and its TCRdb copy is limited to in-frame clones, with some not included. This sample yields 65,000 to 90,000 clones, of which 90% to 95% are seen a single time; 0.2% to 0.3% belongs to the top ten. The receptor was derived from a human donor in good health. The chain has TRBV28 and TRBJ1-1; no clear D. The specimen sequenced was T cells isolated from PBMCs. The CDR3 loop reads CASSLLGGSEAFF. CDR3 sequence (DNA): TGTGCCAGCAGTTTACTGGGAGGGAGCGAAGCTTTCTTT.